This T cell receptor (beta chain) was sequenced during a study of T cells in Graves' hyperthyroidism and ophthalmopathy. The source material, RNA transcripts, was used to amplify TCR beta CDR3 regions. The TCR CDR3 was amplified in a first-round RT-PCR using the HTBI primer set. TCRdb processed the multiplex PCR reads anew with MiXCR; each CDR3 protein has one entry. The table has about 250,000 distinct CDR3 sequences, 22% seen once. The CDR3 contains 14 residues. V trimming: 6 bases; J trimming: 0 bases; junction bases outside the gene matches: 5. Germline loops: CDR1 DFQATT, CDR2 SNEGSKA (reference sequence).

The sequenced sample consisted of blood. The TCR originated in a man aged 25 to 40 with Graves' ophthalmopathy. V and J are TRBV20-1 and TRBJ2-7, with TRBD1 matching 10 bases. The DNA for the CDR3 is TGCAGTGCGAGGGACAGGGGTCACTCCTACGAGCAGTACTTC. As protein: CSARDRGHSYEQYF.